This TCR beta chain was obtained from a study of cytomegalovirus exposure and HLA in healthy donors. General study findings and limits: Sequencing likely produced, as an artifact, a cluster of highly shared sequence variants. CMV serostatus was the only recorded immune exposure for donors. Across HLA loci, a later analysis found differing TCR association rates, with DRB1 most and HLA-C fewest.

The PCR was carried out with 60 Vbeta primers and 13 Jbeta primers. Repertoires were generated with immunoSEQ multiplex PCR, while TCRdb's copy carries only in-frame clones and drops some. The profile covers 190,000 or so clones, with about 81% appearing a single time and 6% to 8% taken by the ten largest. Comments on this clone: The antigen is unknown.

Germline-derived CDR1 and CDR2 are SQVTM and ANQGSEA. V was cut by 8 bases and J by 3 bases, with 10 bases left in between. The CDR3 runs 11 residues. The TCR sequence derives from a woman between 50 and 59 years old in good health and CMV-seropositive. The rearrangement joins TRBV29-1 to TRBJ1-2; weak D call: TRBD1 (5 bases). Source material: PBMCs. CDR3 region: CSILTDYGYTF. CDR3 in DNA: TGCAGCATCCTGACAGACTATGGCTACACCTTC.